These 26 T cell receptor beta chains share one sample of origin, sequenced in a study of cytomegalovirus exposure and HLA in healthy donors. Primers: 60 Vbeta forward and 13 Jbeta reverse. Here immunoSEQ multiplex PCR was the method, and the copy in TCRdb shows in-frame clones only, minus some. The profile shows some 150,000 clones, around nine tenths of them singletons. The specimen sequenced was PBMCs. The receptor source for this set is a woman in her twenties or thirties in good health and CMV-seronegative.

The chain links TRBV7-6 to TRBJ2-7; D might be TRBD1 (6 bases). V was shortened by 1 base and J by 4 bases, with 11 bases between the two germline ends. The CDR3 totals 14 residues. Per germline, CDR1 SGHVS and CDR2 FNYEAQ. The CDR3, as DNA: TGTGCCAGCAGCTTAGAACAGGGCGGGTACGAGCAGTACTTC. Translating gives CASSLEQGGYEQYF.

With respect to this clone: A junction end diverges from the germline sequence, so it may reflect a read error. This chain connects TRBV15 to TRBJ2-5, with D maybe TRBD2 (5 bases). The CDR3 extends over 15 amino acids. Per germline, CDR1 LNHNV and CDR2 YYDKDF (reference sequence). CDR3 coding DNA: TGTGCCACCGGCAGAGATCACTCTACGGGGGAGACCCAGTACTTC. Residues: CATGRDHSTGETQYF.

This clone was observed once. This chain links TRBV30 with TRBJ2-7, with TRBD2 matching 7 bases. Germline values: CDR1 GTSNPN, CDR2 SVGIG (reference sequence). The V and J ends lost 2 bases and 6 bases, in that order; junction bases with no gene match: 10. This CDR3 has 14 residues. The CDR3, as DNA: TGTGCCTGGAGTATTACGGCGGGAGTCCCCGAGCAGTACTTC. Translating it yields CAWSITAGVPEQYF. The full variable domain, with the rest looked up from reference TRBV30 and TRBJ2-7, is SQTIHQWPATLVQPVGSPLSLECTVEGTSNPNLYWYRQAAGRGLQLLFYSVGIGQISSEVPQNLSASRPQDRQFILSSKKLLLSDSGFYLCAWSITAGVPEQYFGPGTRLTVT.

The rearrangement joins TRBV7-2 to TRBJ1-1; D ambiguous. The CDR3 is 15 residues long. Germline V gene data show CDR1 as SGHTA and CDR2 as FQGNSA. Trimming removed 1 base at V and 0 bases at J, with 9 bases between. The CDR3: CASSLGGPLNTEAFF. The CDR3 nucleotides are TGTGCCAGCAGCTTAGGAGGGCCCCTGAACACTGAAGCTTTCTTT.

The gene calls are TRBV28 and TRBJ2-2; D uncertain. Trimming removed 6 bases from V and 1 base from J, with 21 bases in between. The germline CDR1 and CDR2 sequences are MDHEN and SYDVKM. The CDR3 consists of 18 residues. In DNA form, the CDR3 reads TGTGCCAGCAGACCGCCCCCCAGACTCGAAAGGAACACCGGGGAGCTGTTTTTT. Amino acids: CASRPPPRLERNTGELFF.

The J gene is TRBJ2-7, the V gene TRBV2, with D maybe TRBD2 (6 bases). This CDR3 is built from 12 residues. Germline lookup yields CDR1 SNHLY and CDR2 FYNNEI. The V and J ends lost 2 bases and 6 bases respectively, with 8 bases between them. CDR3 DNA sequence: TGTGCCAGCAGTGAATCCGGGGGCGAGCAGTACTTC. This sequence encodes CASSESGGEQYF.

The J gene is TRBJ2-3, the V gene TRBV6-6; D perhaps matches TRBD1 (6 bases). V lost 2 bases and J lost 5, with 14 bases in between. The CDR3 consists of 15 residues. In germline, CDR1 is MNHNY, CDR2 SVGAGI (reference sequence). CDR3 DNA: TGTGCCAGCAGTTACGGTACAGGGACGGGAGATACGCAGTATTTT. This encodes CASSYGTGTGDTQYF.

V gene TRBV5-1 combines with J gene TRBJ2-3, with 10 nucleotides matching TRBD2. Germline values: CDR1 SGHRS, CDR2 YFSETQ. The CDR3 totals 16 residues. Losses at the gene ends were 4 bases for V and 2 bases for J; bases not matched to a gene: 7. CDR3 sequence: CASSRPTSGDTDTQYF. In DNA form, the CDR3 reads TGCGCCAGCAGCAGGCCCACTAGCGGGGACACAGATACGCAGTATTTT.

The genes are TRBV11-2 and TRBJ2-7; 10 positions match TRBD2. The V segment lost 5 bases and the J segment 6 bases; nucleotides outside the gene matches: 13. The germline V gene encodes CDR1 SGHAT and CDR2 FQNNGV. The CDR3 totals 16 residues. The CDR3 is CASSSRTRTSGVEQYF. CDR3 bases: TGTGCCAGCAGCAGCAGGACCCGGACTAGCGGAGTCGAGCAGTACTTC.

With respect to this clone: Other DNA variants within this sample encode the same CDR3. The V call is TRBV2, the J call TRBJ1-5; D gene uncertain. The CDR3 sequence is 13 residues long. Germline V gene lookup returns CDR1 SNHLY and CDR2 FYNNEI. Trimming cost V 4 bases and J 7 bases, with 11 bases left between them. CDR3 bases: TGTGCCAGCAGTGCGGGTCTCGGGCAGCCCCAGCATTTT. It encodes CASSAGLGQPQHF.

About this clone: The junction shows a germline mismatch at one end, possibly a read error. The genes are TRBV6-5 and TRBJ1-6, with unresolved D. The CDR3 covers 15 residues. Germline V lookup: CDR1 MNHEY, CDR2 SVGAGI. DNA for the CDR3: TGTGCCAGCAGCCCACGTTCCACCTATAATTCCCCCCTCCACTTT. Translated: CASSPRSTYNSPLHF.

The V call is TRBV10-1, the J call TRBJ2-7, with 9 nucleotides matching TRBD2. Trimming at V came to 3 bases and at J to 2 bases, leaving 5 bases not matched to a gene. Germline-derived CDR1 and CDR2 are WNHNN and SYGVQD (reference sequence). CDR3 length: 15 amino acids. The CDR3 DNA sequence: TGCGCCAGCAGTGATGGGGCTAGCGGGGCCTACGAGCAGTACTTC. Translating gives CASSDGASGAYEQYF.

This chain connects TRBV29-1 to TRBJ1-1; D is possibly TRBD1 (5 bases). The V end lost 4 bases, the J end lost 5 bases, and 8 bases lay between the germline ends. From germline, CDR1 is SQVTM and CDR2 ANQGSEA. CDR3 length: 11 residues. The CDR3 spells CSVGRGTEAFF. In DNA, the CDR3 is TGCAGCGTTGGACGGGGGACTGAAGCTTTCTTT.

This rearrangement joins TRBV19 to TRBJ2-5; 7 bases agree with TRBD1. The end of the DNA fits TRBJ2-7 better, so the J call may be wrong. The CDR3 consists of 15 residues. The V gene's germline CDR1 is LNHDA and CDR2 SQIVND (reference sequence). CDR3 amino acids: CASRNRGQSSYEQYF. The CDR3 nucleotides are TGTGCCAGTAGGAATAGGGGACAGAGCTCCTACGAGCAGTACTTC.

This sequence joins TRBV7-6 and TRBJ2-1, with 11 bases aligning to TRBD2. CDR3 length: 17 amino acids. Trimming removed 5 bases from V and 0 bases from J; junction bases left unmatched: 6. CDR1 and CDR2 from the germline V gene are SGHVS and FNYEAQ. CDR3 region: CASSPGLAGGSYNEQFF. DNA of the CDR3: TGTGCCAGCAGCCCGGGGCTAGCGGGGGGCTCCTACAATGAGCAGTTCTTC. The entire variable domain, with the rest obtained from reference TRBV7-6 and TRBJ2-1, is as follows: GAGVSQSPRYKVTKRGQDVALRCDPISGHVSLYWYRQALGQGPEFLTYFNYEAQQDKSGLPNDRFSAERPEGSISTLTIQRTEQRDSAMYRCASSPGLAGGSYNEQFFGPGTRLTVL.

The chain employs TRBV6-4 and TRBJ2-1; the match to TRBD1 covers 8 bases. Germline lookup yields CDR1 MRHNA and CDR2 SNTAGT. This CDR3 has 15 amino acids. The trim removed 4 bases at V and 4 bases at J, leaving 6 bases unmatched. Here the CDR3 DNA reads TGTGCCAGCAGTGCAGGGGGCACTTCTTACAATGAGCAGTTCTTC. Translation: CASSAGGTSYNEQFF.

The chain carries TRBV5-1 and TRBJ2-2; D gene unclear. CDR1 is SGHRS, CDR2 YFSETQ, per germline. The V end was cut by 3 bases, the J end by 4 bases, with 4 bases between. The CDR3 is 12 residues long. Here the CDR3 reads CASSYGTGELFF. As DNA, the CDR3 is TGCGCCAGCAGCTACGGCACCGGGGAGCTGTTTTTT.

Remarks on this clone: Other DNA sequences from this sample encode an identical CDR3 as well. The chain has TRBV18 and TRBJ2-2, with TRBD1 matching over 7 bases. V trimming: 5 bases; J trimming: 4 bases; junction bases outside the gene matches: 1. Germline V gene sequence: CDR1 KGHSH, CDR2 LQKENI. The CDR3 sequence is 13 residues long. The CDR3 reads CASSRDSTGELFF. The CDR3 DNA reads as TGTGCCAGCTCAAGGGACAGCACCGGGGAGCTGTTTTTT.

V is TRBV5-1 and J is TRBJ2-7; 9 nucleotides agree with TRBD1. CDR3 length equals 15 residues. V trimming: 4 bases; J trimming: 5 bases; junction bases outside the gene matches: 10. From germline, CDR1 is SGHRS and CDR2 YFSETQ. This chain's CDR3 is CASSLTWGQGNEQYF. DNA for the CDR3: TGCGCCAGCAGCCTGACCTGGGGACAGGGTAACGAGCAGTACTTC.

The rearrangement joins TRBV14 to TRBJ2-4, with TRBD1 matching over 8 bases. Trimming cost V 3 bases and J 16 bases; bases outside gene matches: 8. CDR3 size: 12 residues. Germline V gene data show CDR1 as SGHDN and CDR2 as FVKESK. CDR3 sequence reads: CASSHPGGAIYF. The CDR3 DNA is TGTGCCAGCAGCCACCCAGGGGGCGCAATATACTTC. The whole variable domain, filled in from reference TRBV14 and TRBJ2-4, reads EAGVTQFPSHSVIEKGQTVTLRCDPISGHDNLYWYRRVMGKEIKFLLHFVKESKQDESGMPNNRFLAERTGGTYSTLKVQPAELEDSGVYFCASSHPGGAIYFGAGTRLSVL.

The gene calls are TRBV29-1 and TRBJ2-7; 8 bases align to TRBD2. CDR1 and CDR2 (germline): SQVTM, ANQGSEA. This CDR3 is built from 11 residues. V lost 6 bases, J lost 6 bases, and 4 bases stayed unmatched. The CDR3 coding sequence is TGCAGCGTGCGGGGGGAGGGCGAGCAGTACTTC. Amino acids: CSVRGEGEQYF.

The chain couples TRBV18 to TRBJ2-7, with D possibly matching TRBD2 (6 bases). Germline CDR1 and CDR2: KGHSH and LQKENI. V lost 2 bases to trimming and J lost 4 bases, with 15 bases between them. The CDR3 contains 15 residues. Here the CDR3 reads CASSPNGGLGYEQYF. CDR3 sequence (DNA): TGTGCCAGCTCACCAAACGGGGGTTTAGGGTACGAGCAGTACTTC.

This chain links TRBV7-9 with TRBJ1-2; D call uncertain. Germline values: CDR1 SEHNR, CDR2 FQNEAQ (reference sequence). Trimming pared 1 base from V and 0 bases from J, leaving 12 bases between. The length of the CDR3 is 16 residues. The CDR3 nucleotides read TGTGCCAGCAGCTTAGTTGGTGCCTTAGCTAACTATGGCTACACCTTC. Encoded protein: CASSLVGALANYGYTF.

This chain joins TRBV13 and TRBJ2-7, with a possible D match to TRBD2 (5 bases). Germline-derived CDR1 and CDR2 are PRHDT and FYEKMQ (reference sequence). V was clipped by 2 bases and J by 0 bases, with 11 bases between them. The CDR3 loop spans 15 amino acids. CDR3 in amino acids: CASSLSRAASYEQYF. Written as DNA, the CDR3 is TGTGCCAGCAGCTTATCGCGGGCGGCCTCCTACGAGCAGTACTTC. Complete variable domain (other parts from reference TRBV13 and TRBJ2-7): AAGVIQSPRHLIKEKRETATLKCYPIPRHDTVYWYQQGPGQDPQFLISFYEKMQSDKGSIPDRFSAQQFSDYHSELNMSSLELGDSALYFCASSLSRAASYEQYFGPGTRLTVT.

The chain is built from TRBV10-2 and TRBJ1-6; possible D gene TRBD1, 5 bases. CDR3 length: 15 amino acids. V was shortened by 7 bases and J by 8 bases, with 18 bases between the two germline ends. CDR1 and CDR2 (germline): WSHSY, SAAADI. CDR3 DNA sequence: TGCGCCAGCAAAATAGTTGACAGCTTTGATTCACCCCTCCACTTT. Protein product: CASKIVDSFDSPLHF.

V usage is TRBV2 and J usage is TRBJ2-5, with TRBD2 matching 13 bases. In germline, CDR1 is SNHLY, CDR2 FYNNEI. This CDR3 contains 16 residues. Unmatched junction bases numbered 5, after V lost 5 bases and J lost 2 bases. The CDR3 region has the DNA TGTGCCAGCAGTTCCGGACTAGCGGGGGCTCAAGAGACCCAGTACTTC. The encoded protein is CASSSGLAGAQETQYF.